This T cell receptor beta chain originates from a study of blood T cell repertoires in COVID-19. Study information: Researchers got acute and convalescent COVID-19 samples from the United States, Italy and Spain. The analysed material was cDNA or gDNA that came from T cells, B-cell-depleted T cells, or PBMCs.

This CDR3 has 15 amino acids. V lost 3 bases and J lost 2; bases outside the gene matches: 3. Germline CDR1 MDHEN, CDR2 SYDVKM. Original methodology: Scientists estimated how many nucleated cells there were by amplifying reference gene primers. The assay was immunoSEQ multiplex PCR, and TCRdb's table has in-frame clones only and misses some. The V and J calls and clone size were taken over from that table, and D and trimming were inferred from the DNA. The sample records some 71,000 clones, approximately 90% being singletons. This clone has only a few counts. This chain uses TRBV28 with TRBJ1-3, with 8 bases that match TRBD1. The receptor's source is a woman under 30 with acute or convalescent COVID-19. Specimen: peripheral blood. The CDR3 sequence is CASSFVRGPGNTIYF. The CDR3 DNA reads TGTGCCAGCAGTTTTGTCAGGGGGCCTGGAAACACCATATATTTT.